The 4 T cell receptor beta chains reported below all come from one sample, sequenced in a study of beta chain features in type 1 diabetes. Expressed TCRB transcripts were sequenced because the entire RNA isolate underwent reverse transcription. Clones were read by immunoSEQ multiplex PCR, and TCRdb kept only the in-frame ones, dropping some. The sample contains some 150,000 clones, around 13% of which appear only once. Whole-study results and caveats: Moderate yet significant TCRB CDR3 shortening was seen in Type 1 diabetes patients in all four CD4+ subsets.

Their antigen targets remain unknown. Input material: central memory CD4+ T cells from blood. These receptors originate from a man aged 18 to 30 with type 1 diabetes.

As for this clone: Distinct nucleotide sequences in the sample also encode this CDR3. The chain couples TRBV7-9 to TRBJ1-5; D may be TRBD1 (6 bases). V gave up 5 bases and J gave up 2 bases, with 10 bases separating them. Germline V gene lookup returns CDR1 SEHNR and CDR2 FQNEAQ (reference sequence). This CDR3 spans 14 amino acids. In DNA, the CDR3 is TGTGCCAGCAGCGCACAGGGAGGCAATCAGCCCCAGCATTTT. It translates to CASSAQGGNQPQHF.

This clone has a count of ten or more. J is TRBJ2-3 and V is TRBV10-3; D tentatively reads TRBD1 or TRBD2 (5 bases each). The germline V gene encodes CDR1 ENHRY and CDR2 SYGVKD. V was pared by 6 bases and J by 2 bases, with 15 bases between. This CDR3 region has 15 residues. CDR3 sequence: CAISAGTPSTDTQYF. Written as DNA, the CDR3 is TGTGCCATCAGCGCCGGGACCCCCTCCACAGATACGCAGTATTTT.

This clone has more than one count but fewer than ten. The V and J genes are TRBV5-6 and TRBJ2-2; 11 bases align to TRBD1. Germline values: CDR1 SGHDT, CDR2 YYEEEE. V shed 4 bases and J 6 bases; nucleotides not matched to a gene: 5. The CDR3 has 15 amino acids. Here the CDR3 reads CASSPDRGRSGELFF. As DNA, the CDR3 is TGTGCCAGCAGCCCGGACAGGGGGCGGTCCGGGGAGCTGTTTTTT.

This clone was observed a handful of times. This chain connects TRBV5-1 to TRBJ1-1; D perhaps matches TRBD1 (5 bases). This CDR3 has 14 amino acids. Germline values: CDR1 SGHRS, CDR2 YFSETQ. V dropped 3 bases and J dropped 2 bases, with 11 bases sitting between them. The DNA for the CDR3 is TGCGCCAGCAGCTCCGGACAATTTAACACTGAAGCTTTCTTT. Its translation is CASSSGQFNTEAFF. Full variable domain (outside the CDR3, taken from reference TRBV5-1 and TRBJ1-1): KAGVTQTPRYLIKTRGQQVTLSCSPISGHRSVSWYQQTPGQGLQFLFEYFSETQRNKGNFPGRFSGRQFSNSRSEMNVSTLELGDSALYLCASSSGQFNTEAFFGQGTRLTVV.